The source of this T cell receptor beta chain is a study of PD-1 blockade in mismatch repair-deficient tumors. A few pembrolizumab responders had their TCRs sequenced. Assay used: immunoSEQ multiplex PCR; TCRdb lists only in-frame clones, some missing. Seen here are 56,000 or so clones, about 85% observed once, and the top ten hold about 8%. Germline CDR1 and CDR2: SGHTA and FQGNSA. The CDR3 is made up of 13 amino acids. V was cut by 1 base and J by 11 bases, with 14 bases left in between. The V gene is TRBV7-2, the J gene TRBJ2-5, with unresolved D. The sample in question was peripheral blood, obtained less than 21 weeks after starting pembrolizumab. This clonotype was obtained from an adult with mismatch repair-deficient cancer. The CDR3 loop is CASSLVPAQSQYF. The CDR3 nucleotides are TGTGCCAGCAGCTTAGTACCCGCCCAGTCTCAGTACTTC.